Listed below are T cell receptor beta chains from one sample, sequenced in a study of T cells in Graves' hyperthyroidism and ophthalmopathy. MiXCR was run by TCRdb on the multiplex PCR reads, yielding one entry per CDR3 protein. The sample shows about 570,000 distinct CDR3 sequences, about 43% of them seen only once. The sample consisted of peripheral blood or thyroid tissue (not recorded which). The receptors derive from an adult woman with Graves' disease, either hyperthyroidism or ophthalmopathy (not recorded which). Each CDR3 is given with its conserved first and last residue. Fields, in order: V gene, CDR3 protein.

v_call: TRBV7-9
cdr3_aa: CASSRTGSNTEAFF

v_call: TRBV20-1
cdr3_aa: CSARAGTGGQPQHF

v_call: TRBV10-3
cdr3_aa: CATTREQKNQPQHF

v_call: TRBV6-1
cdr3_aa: CASSEAYPNEKLFF

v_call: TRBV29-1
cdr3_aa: CSVDDPGRYGYTF

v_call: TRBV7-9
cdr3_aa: CASSTPGAHEQYF

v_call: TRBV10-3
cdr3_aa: CAISEPIDRASDTQYF

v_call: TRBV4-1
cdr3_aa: CASSRNPGGFINQPQHF

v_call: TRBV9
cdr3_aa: CASSSGDTIYF

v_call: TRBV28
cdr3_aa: CASSFGRMGDNQPQHF

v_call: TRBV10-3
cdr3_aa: CAISRGRVNSPLHF

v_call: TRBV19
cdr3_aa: CASSLARPAGGTDTQYF

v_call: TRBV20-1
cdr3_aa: CSGLTGDDLGHF

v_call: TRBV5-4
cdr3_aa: CASSLGGASYGYTF

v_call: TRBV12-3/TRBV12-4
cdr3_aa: CASSFGTAVMGYTF

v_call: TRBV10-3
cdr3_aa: CAISYSPGQNYEQYF

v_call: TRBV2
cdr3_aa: CASSEGAGRSEKLFF

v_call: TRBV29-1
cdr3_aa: CSVGGGNTEAFF

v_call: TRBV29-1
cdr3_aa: CSVEVPGPHSYEQYF

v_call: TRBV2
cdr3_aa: CASSVDLSSGNTGSHQPQHF

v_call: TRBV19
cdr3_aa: CASSTGPNGYTF

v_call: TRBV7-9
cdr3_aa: CASSQDLLAFEQYF

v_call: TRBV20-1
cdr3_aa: CSARLDTAGGETQYF

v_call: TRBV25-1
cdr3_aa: CAGSPGGGYEQYF

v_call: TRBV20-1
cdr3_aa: CSARDNSGGSQPQHF

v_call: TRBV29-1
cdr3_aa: CSVEGTGTYTF

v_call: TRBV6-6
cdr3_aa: CASSTRETQYF